Sequencing of this T cell receptor (beta chain) was carried out in a study of T cells in Graves' hyperthyroidism and ophthalmopathy. Amplified TCR beta CDR3 regions came from RNA transcripts. HTBI primers were used for first-round RT-PCR of the TCR CDR3. TCRdb reprocessed the multiplex PCR reads via MiXCR and lists one record per CDR3 protein. The sample consists of 800,000 or so distinct CDR3 sequences, roughly 40% of them appearing once. This clonotype has at least ten counts. Per germline, CDR1 ENHRY and CDR2 SYGVKD. The CDR3 is 13 amino acids. Deletions cut 5 bases from V and 0 bases from J, with 2 bases between. Exclusions: uncontrolled infection, other autoimmune disease, pregnancy, lactation. Fresh peripheral blood, around 9.2 ml of it, supplied the PBMCs.

The V call is TRBV10-3, the J call TRBJ2-6; D not resolved. The source material was blood. This TCR was sampled from a man between 18 and 35 years old with Graves' hyperthyroidism. The DNA for the CDR3 is TGTGCCATCAGTTTCTCTGGGGCCAACGTCCTGACTTTC. It codes for CAISFSGANVLTF.